This TCR beta chain was sequenced in a study of blood T cell repertoires in COVID-19. About the research overall: The analysed material was cDNA or gDNA that came from T cells, B-cell-depleted T cells, or PBMCs.

V gave up 0 bases and J gave up 9 bases, with 9 bases separating them. Per germline, CDR1 SGHNT and CDR2 YENEEA. The CDR3 extends over 13 amino acids. Those who participated ranged in age from about 18 to 95 years and resided in 20 to 30 US areas. Participant reports of clinical history set cohort assignment. Per the study methods: The assay estimated nucleated cells by amplifying reference gene primers. Sequencing used immunoSEQ multiplex PCR; TCRdb keeps in-frame clones, though not all of them. That table supplies the V and J calls and clone size; D and trimming were determined from the DNA. This sample yields 150,000 to 200,000 clones, of which 84% are seen a single time; around 7% belongs to the top ten.

The sample consisted of PBMCs or T cells enriched from blood (not recorded which). The clonotype comes from a man aged 35-49 years who had recovered from COVID-19. This chain connects TRBV11-3 to TRBJ2-1, with D perhaps TRBD2 (6 bases). The CDR3 here is CASSLDRGLEQFF. In DNA, the CDR3 is TGTGCCAGCAGCTTAGATAGGGGACTTGAGCAGTTCTTC.